Following are 9 T cell receptor beta chains from one sample sequenced in a study of T-cell memory formation after mild COVID-19 (dated by TCRdb to about 2021). The receptor library was made with 5' RACE. Sequencing took place on an Illumina NovaSeq 6000. TCRdb reworked the public reads: Q25 trimming with fastp, MiXCR clone assembly, productive beta chains retained. Rows are combined by CDR3 protein, so each entry shows the most common genes and DNA. This sample lists 400,000 to 500,000 distinct CDR3 sequences; 15% to 20% were detected once. The top ten clonotypes cover 7.5% to 9.5% of the sample. Sequencing used PBMCs or a T cell subset sorted from them (not recorded which). Every receptor here comes from an adult woman who had mild COVID-19 (a few samples of this study predate the infection). The sample titles of this study are shuffled in the database, so cell type and time point are left out; the donor was told from shared clones.

V usage is TRBV5-1 and J usage is TRBJ2-3; 10 bases match TRBD2. Germline CDR1 and CDR2: SGHRS and YFSETQ. This CDR3 comprises 16 residues. The V gene end was trimmed by 2 bases and the J gene end by 4 bases; junction bases not matched to a gene: 7. Here the CDR3 DNA reads TGCGCCAGCAGCTTTGCTAGCGGGAGCGGTGCAGATACGCAGTATTTT. Amino acids: CASSFASGSGADTQYF.

This clonotype appeared many times. The chain combines TRBV6-4 with TRBJ2-3, with D possibly being TRBD2 (6 bases). Germline CDR1 is MRHNA and CDR2 is SNTAGT. V was clipped by 0 bases and J by 2 bases, with 12 bases between them. The CDR3 is 16 amino acids. CDR3 sequence: CASSDSSSGDTDTQYF. The CDR3 bases are TGTGCCAGCAGTGACTCCTCATCGGGAGACACAGATACGCAGTATTTT.

CDR3 nucleotides: TGCAGTGCTCCCTACCCCCAAGAGACCCAGTACTTC. This codes for CSAPYPQETQYF. The V call is TRBV20-1, the J call TRBJ2-5; D is undetermined. The CDR3 is 12 amino acids. The germline CDR1 and CDR2 sequences are DFQATT and SNEGSKA (reference sequence). Trimming pared 5 bases from V and 1 base from J, leaving 8 bases between.

This clonotype has just a few counts. The chain's CDR3 is CATTDGYSYEQYF. As DNA, the CDR3 is TGTGCCACCACCGACGGGTACTCCTACGAGCAGTACTTC. The chain employs TRBV24-1 and TRBJ2-7; D remains ambiguous. This CDR3 has 13 residues. Germline-derived CDR1 and CDR2 are KGHDR and SFDVKD. Trimming pared 8 bases from V and 0 bases from J, leaving 10 bases between.

The chain employs TRBV30 and TRBJ2-3; perhaps TRBD2 as D (5 bases). Trimming took 0 bases from V and 3 from J, leaving 22 bases between them. The CDR3 totals 18 residues. CDR1 GTSNPN and CDR2 SVGIG come from the germline V gene (reference sequence). The CDR3 DNA sequence: TGTGCCTGGAGTGTACTACGAAGAACTAGTCCGAGAACAGATACGCAGTATTTT. Translation gives CAWSVLRRTSPRTDTQYF.

There are a few counts of this clonotype. V and J are TRBV20-1 and TRBJ2-2; 10 nucleotides align to TRBD1. V was pared by 6 bases and J by 7 bases, with 11 bases of the junction left unmatched. Germline lookup yields CDR1 DFQATT and CDR2 SNEGSKA (reference sequence). This CDR3 is built from 15 residues. For the CDR3, the DNA is TGCAGTGCAACTACGACAGGGGGCATGGGCGGGGAGCTGTTTTTT. Its translation: CSATTTGGMGGELFF.

The rearrangement joins TRBV7-6 to TRBJ2-3, with D uncertain. CDR1 and CDR2 (germline): SGHVS, FNYEAQ. The V end lost 5 bases, the J end lost 4 bases, and 19 bases lay between the germline ends. The CDR3 consists of 16 residues. The CDR3 nucleotides are TGTGCCAGCAGCCCAGAGGCGTGGGTGGCCCCAGATACGCAGTATTTT. Translating it yields CASSPEAWVAPDTQYF.

This clonotype was seen only a few times. The V gene is TRBV6-2 or TRBV6-3, the J gene TRBJ2-1; 10 bases match TRBD2. Germline CDR1 MNHEY, CDR2 SVGEGT. This CDR3 comprises 15 residues. V lost 6 bases, J lost 7 bases, and 9 bases stayed unmatched. DNA for the CDR3: TGTGCCAGCAGCCGGCTAGCGGGAGAGACGAATGAGCAGTTCTTC. This translates into CASSRLAGETNEQFF.

The chain has TRBV14 and TRBJ2-1; the match to TRBD1 covers 7 bases. V was pared by 1 base and J by 8 bases, with 5 bases of the junction left unmatched. The CDR3 extends over 14 amino acids. Germline CDR1 is SGHDN and CDR2 is FVKESK. Written as DNA, the CDR3 is TGTGCCAGCAGCCAAGGTACAGACAGGGATGAGCAGTTCTTC. Protein: CASSQGTDRDEQFF.